Listed here are 6 T cell receptor beta chains from one sample, sequenced in a study of control samples from healthy donors and cancer patients. Using immunoSEQ multiplex PCR, the repertoire was profiled, and TCRdb retains in-frame clones only, with some absent. Altogether around 50,000 clones are present, 85% to 95% being singletons, with the ten largest covering approximately 2.3%. Input material: blood. Every receptor here comes from a man under 40 in good health.

This sequence joins TRBV7-9 and TRBJ2-7; possible D gene TRBD1, 6 bases. CDR3 size: 13 residues. Germline CDR1 and CDR2: SEHNR and FQNEAQ (reference sequence). V was cut by 5 bases and J by 6 bases, with 14 bases left in between. Here the CDR3 reads CASSPLDRREQYF. DNA for the CDR3: TGTGCCAGCAGCCCCCTCGACAGGCGCGAGCAGTACTTC.

The chain combines TRBV18 with TRBJ2-2, with TRBD2 matching 8 bases. Germline trimming cut 0 bases from V and 6 bases from J; bases unmatched to any gene: 3. Germline V gene sequence: CDR1 KGHSH, CDR2 LQKENI. The CDR3 covers 15 residues. The CDR3 region is CASSPPGTSAGELFF. The CDR3 nucleotides read TGTGCCAGCTCACCACCTGGGACTAGTGCCGGGGAGCTGTTTTTT.

The chain has TRBV9 and TRBJ1-6; D not resolved. The ends were cut back, 0 bases at V and 0 bases at J, with 7 bases in the middle. The germline gives CDR1 SGDLS, CDR2 YYNGEE. The length of the CDR3 is 16 residues. The CDR3 DNA reads TGTGCCAGCAGCGTAGGTGGGAGCTCCTATAATTCACCCCTCCACTTT. Its protein product is CASSVGGSSYNSPLHF.

The genes are TRBV24-1 and TRBJ2-3; 9 positions agree with TRBD1. CDR3 length equals 14 residues. Germline V gives CDR1 KGHDR, CDR2 SFDVKD. V dropped 9 bases and J dropped 7; count of bases not matched to a gene: 10. CDR3 region: CATAEQGAVNTQYF. In DNA form, the CDR3 reads TGTGCCACCGCAGAACAGGGGGCGGTGAATACGCAGTATTTT.

V gene TRBV19 combines with J gene TRBJ2-1; 9 positions agree with TRBD1. The CDR3 length is 14 residues. J gave up 5 bases and V 5 bases, and 4 bases lay outside the gene matches. Germline V gives CDR1 LNHDA, CDR2 SQIVND (reference sequence). The CDR3: CASSHRDRDNEQFF. The CDR3 nucleotides are TGTGCCAGTAGTCATCGGGACAGGGACAATGAGCAGTTCTTC. Combining the CDR3 with reference TRBV19 and TRBJ2-1 gives the whole variable domain DGGITQSPKYLFRKEGQNVTLSCEQNLNHDAMYWYRQDPGQGLRLIYYSQIVNDFQKGDIAEGYSVSREKKESFPLTVTSAQKNPTAFYLCASSHRDRDNEQFFGPGTRLTVL.

This rearrangement joins TRBV30 to TRBJ1-1; TRBD1 might be the D (6 bases). V was cut by 5 bases and J by 5 bases, with 12 bases left in between. Germline loops: CDR1 GTSNPN, CDR2 SVGIG (reference sequence). The CDR3 spans 12 residues. The CDR3 DNA reads as TGTGCCTGGGTCAGGGGCGAAACTGAAGCTTTCTTT. It yields the protein CAWVRGETEAFF. The entire variable domain, with the rest obtained from reference TRBV30 and TRBJ1-1, is as follows: SQTIHQWPATLVQPVGSPLSLECTVEGTSNPNLYWYRQAAGRGLQLLFYSVGIGQISSEVPQNLSASRPQDRQFILSSKKLLLSDSGFYLCAWVRGETEAFFGQGTRLTVV.